Included here is one TCR beta chain sequence, with context. Its antigen specificity is not known. No per-base quality is available; no much larger clone lies one base away. Inclusion was restricted to participants for whom at least one PBMC sample before ART initiation and at least two post-ART samples were available. Treatment was received in the United States of America by all participants with HIV. Before DNA extraction, cryopreserved samples of about 0.95-11 million PBMC were thawed and then washed. At the time of the earliest PBMC sample for each participant with HIV, ages ranged from roughly 23 to 55 years. PBMC samples from each participant spanned 1-4 timepoints before ART initiation and 2-8 timepoints after ART initiation, with a median of 7 samples. Serial HIV viral load, CD4+ T-cell count, ART history and demographic data were obtained for every participant. Genomic DNA was extracted from unsorted PBMC with a Qiagen kit on a QIAcube, with processing performed in batches of 12 samples.

The data are from a study of long-term antiretroviral therapy in people with HIV (dated by TCRdb to 2022 to 2024). In the study overall: The earliest samples were collected roughly a decade before the 2015 WHO recommendation for immediate ART, at a time when ART was usually postponed until CD4 counts fell. Whether ART initiation and durable HIV suppression were associated with changes in peripheral blood TRB repertoire composition and diversity was tested in a retrospective serial study. Among the roughly 30 participants with HIV, around 10 were female. No cross-contamination during QIAcube processing was seen in test extractions of a monoclonal T-cell line run alongside around 30 polyclonal samples. From some 27 adults with confirmed HIV infection, the cohort provided 192 cryopreserved PBMC samples, gathered serially across a mean of around six years (range 1-12).

Sequencing of the TRB variable region was done with the immunoSEQ hsTCRB v3.0 assay at survey level resolution. The targeted TRB sequencing depth was about 35,000-55,000 T-cell genomes per sample. An Illumina MiSeq with a v3 150-cycle kit was used to sequence the pooled TRB libraries. From the authors' description of their analysis: Repertoire analysis was performed in R inside a reproducible Nextflow workflow that covered QC, data transformation and analysis. Custom analyses were implemented in LymphoSeq2, an R package for AIRR-Seq data exploration. Several samples yielding fewer than 5000 total TRB sequences were excluded, leaving 150 to 200 analyzed HIV repertoires. Of the 188 retained HIV repertoires, roughly 61 were collected before and around 130 after ART initiation. Repertoires were downsampled to 5000 TRB nucleotide sequences, and summary statistics were averaged over 100 downsampling iterations. TRB sequences were retained for analysis only if CDR3 regions of at least seven amino acids were present. Two measures captured diversity: a Shannon entropy-derived clonality score and the Gini coefficient. Repertoire networks linked the top 5000 CDR3 amino acid sequences whenever two sequences differed by an edit distance of one. Antigen specificity groups and MHC restriction were predicted for TRB CDR3 amino acid sequences with GLIPH2. Known CMV, EBV, HIV or tissue antigen associations were flagged by matching CDR3 amino acid sequences against VDJdb and McPAS-TCR. Pre-ART, post-ART and control groups were compared with Wilcoxon signed-rank tests and Holm-Bonferroni correction. TCRdb obtained this table from immuneACCESS and retained in-frame rearrangements with V and J assigned. These tables miss some clones; where compared with another copy, unresolved V genes account for less than half of the shortfall, and the remainder is unexplained. That table gives V, J and clone size, and the DNA gave D and trimming. Across this sample there are about 18,000 clones, with 80% to 90% seen only once. The top ten constitute around 20% of the sample.

Summary of the overall study and its limitations: Compared with controls, HIV repertoires had narrower CDR3 length ranges, and the network structure pointed to an antigen-experienced repertoire that shifted only slightly toward naive after ART. The samples span the years 2004 to 2017, and the ART regimens used may be less effective than current regimens. Because cell numbers in pre-ART samples were limited, unsorted PBMC were profiled instead of sorted CD4+ and CD8+ T cells. Inferences about post-ART repertoire changes were limited because no data were available on ART adherence, viral resistance or therapy changes. ART initiation was associated with a significant increase in TRB diversity, but diversity stayed significantly below transplant donor controls even after long-term ART. Owing to limited PBMC availability, only the TCR beta chain was sequenced, without alpha chain pairing. Expanded TRB clones identified before ART initiation dominated the repertoire at all time points, although this dominance fluctuated and declined in many PLHIV after ART.

Reading the germline V gene gives CDR1 MNHNS and CDR2 SASEGT. The junction carries 19 bases between V and J, which are trimmed by 7 bases and 4 bases respectively. The CDR3 goes from the cysteine to the phenylalanine over 15 residues. Only the CDR3 portion is preserved as DNA: 45 bases, with reading frame beginning at the first base. The sequence joins TRBV6-1 to TRBJ1-2; the D segment could be TRBD1, given 6 matching bases. The sequenced sample was unsorted PBMCs, obtained 0.6 years after starting antiretroviral therapy. This sequence was found in a woman between 18 and 29 years old with HIV. The CDR3 in this case is CASTEVQGPPYGYTF. The DNA sequence is TGTGCCAGCACCGAAGTACAGGGACCCCCCTATGGCTACACCTTC.